The clone carrying this TCR beta chain was counted at least ten times. The sample originates from a study of T-cell reconstitution after alpha-beta-depleted transplantation in children. Unique molecular identifiers were incorporated during preparation of the TCRbeta library. TCRdb re-called the PCR reads with MiXCR, one entry per CDR3 protein. Here the sample spans hundreds of thousands of distinct CDR3 sequences, roughly 15% being singletons. The CDR3 spans 12 residues. V dropped 0 bases and J dropped 7 bases, with 7 bases sitting between them. The germline V gene has CDR1 DFQATT and CDR2 SNEGSKA (reference sequence).

This material consisted of PBMCs from the stem cell graft donor, taken from the stem cell graft. The chain joins TRBV20-1 to TRBJ2-1, with D perhaps assigned TRBD1 or TRBD2 (5 bases each). This clonotype originated in a human donor who donated a stem cell graft to a child with acute myeloid leukemia. The CDR3 loop reads CSARDWGNEQFF. CDR3 DNA: TGCAGTGCTAGAGATTGGGGGAATGAGCAGTTCTTC.